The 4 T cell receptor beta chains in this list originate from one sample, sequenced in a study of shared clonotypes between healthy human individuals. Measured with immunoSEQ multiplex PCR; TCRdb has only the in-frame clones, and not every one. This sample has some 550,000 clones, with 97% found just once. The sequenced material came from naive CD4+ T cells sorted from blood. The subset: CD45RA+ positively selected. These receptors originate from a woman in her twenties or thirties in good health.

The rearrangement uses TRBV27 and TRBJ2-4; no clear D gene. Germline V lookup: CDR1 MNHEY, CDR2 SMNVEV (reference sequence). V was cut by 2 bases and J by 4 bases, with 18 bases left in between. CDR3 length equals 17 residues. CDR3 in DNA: TGTGCCAGCAGTTTAGGATGGGGATCGGATGGGAAAAACATTCAGTACTTC. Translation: CASSLGWGSDGKNIQYF.

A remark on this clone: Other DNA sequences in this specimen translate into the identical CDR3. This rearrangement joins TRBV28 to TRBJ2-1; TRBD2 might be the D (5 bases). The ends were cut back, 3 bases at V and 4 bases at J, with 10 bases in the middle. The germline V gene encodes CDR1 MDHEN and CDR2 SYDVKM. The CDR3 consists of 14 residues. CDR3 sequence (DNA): TGTGCCAGCAGTTTGGCGGGCCCTTACAATGAGCAGTTCTTC. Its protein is CASSLAGPYNEQFF.

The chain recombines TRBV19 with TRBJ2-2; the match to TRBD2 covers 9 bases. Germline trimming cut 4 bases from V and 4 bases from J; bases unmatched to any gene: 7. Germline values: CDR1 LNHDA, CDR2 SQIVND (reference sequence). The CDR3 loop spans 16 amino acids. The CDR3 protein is CASSKGAGGSTGELFF. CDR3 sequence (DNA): TGTGCCAGTAGTAAAGGGGCGGGAGGGAGCACCGGGGAGCTGTTTTTT.

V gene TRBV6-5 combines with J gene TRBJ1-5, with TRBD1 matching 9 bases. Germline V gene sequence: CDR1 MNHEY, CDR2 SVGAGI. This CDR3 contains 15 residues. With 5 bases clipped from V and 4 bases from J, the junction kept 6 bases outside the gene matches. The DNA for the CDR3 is TGTGCCAGCAGTACAGGGGGCTCGGGGAATCAGCCCCAGCATTTT. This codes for CASSTGGSGNQPQHF.